Listed here is a single TCR beta chain. This clonotype was counted ten times or more. Its antigen remains undetermined. Nothing much larger sits one base from this clone, and base qualities are not available. This sample was taken from a study of regulatory T cells in long-lasting Graves disease (dated by TCRdb to the early 2020s). Turning to the overall study: Persistent Graves' disease meant more than 5 years of antithyroid drug treatment with TSH receptor autoantibodies that stayed positive. This study used TCR sequencing and RNA sequencing of peripheral blood to compare persistent Graves' disease patients against newly diagnosed Graves' disease patients. The study was registered as a clinical trial and conducted in China. A total of around 35 samples underwent TCR sequencing, from roughly 13 patients with persistent Graves' disease and 20 or so patients with newly diagnosed Graves' disease. On average, persistent Graves' disease patients in the clinical cohort had been on antithyroid drugs for approximately ten years.

The library was generated by multiplex PCR. Sequencing instrument: Illumina HiSeq 4000. CDR3 regions were amplified by Arm-PCR with iRepertoire HTBI primers to construct TCR beta libraries. Gel purification was performed on PCR products prior to sequencing. On the study's bioinformatics: Gene usage analysis of CDR3 amino acid clonotypes relied on the approximately 68 TRBV and 15 or so TRBJ segments identified across samples. COPE and FqMerger were used to merge filtered high-quality paired reads into contigs. BLAST was used to align contigs to the IMGT TRBV, TRBD and TRBJ reference genes, and CDR3 was defined following IMGT. Highly expanded clones were defined as clonotypes with a frequency above 0.1%. Repertoire diversity was measured by Shannon entropy, and V-J evenness by the Gini coefficient. A clonotype was considered public if more than one individual shared it. TCRdb redid the processing of the public reads, applying fastp at Q25 and MiXCR, and retained in-frame beta chains. Rows matching on CDR3 protein sequence are summarized as one entry with the most common DNA and genes. None of the V and J calls come from the authors' own analysis; TCRdb made them. The sample has 300,000 to 350,000 distinct CDR3 sequences on record, roughly 21% of them singletons. Of the sample, roughly 29% falls within the top ten clones.

The V end gives up 0 bases and the J end 2 bases, leaving 2 bases in the junction not matched to a gene. Measured from the cysteine to the phenylalanine, the CDR3 is 16 residues long. The read is trimmed to its CDR3 DNA, 48 bases read in frame from base 1. The germline V gene provides CDR1 SGHRS and CDR2 YFSETQ. Explained via the paper, the time point label denotes: persistent/refractory GD, antithyroid drugs over 5 years with positive TRAb. For both TCR sequencing and RNA sequencing, RNA was extracted from PBMCs in TRIzol. The diagnosis of Graves' disease followed American Thyroid Association guidelines. Patients were recruited from an endocrinology department in Xi'an, China. Each patient gave approximately 8.8 milliliters of peripheral blood, collected in an EDTA anticoagulant tube. Ficoll Paque Plus density gradient separation was used to isolate PBMCs, and no further T cell sorting was done. An Agilent 2100 Bioanalyzer and agarose gel were used to assess RNA quality, and a NanoDrop 2000 was used to measure RNA concentration.

The paper as a whole reports these results and caveats: TRBV28, TRBJ1-2 and TRBJ2-5 were preferentially used in persistent disease, while TRBV20-1 and TRBJ2-1 were favored in newly diagnosed disease. Persistent patients shared more public clonotypes among themselves (more than 2,500) than newly diagnosed patients did (more than 950). The study examined only peripheral blood because the primary lesion, thyroid tissue, could not be accessed. Compared with newly diagnosed patients, persistent Graves' disease patients had lower TCR Shannon entropy and fewer highly expanded clones, which suggests clonal expansion. Only the TCR beta chain was sequenced and analyzed. The small sample size was acknowledged by the authors as a limitation that may reduce accuracy.

The V gene is TRBV5-1 and the J gene is TRBJ1-5, with 10 bases in between that match TRBD1. The sequenced sample was peripheral blood mononuclear cells (PBMCs), obtained when the disease was refractory, from a patient treated with antithyroid drugs. The sequence was collected from a female donor with Graves disease. The nucleotide sequence reads TGCGCCAGCAGCTTGGGGGACAGGGGTGGCAATCAGCCCCAGCATTTT. Translated, this gives CASSLGDRGGNQPQHF.